This T cell receptor (beta chain) emerged from a study of T cells in Graves' hyperthyroidism and ophthalmopathy (dated by TCRdb to between 2019 and 2020). About the full investigation: TCR V-J signatures able to tell the groups apart were searched for in a discovery cohort of around 95 patients, of whom 43 had Graves' ophthalmopathy and around 57 had stable Graves' hyperthyroidism. The paper describes TCR Vbeta CDR3 sequencing of 120 to 150 peripheral blood samples, made up of about 41 ophthalmopathy patients, around 78 hyperthyroidism patients and about 17 progressor patients. For training and testing, the 100 or so patients in the discovery cohort were randomly divided in a 7:3 ratio. After blood sampling, hyperthyroidism patients were treated with methimazole at a starting dose of 30 mg daily, and ophthalmopathy patients were treated with high-dose intravenous methylprednisolone. The study also compared thyroid tissue and blood T-cell repertoires from several Graves' hyperthyroidism patients. An independent validation cohort of around 19 hyperthyroidism patients and 17 patients who later progressed to ophthalmopathy tested prospective prediction of ophthalmopathy. What the study reported, not specific to this receptor: During validation, the model predicted progression to ophthalmopathy a median of approximately six months ahead of onset, with almost 71% sensitivity and 72.22% specificity. Most expanded thyroid clonotypes (frequency above 0.001) were also found in blood, which suggests that blood repertoires may mirror thyroid immune responses. A model built on a 13 V-J signature distinguished ophthalmopathy from stable hyperthyroidism, reaching around 90% sensitivity and approximately 81% specificity in cross-validation and 80%/75% in testing. No statistical method was used to set the sample size in advance, and investigators knew the group allocation.

Amplification of TCR beta CDR3 regions was carried out from RNA transcripts. The TCR CDR3 was subjected to a first round of RT-PCR using the HTBI primer set and the Qiagen OneStep RT-PCR kit. The libraries were constructed in a second round of multiplex PCR and then size-selected and purified. Libraries were sequenced paired-end with 100 bp reads on an Illumina HiSeq2000. On the authors' methods: SOAPnuke was used to process the raw data, removing reads that contained adapters or uncalled bases, had a mean Phred below 15, or lacked an exact match to the constant primer or identifier. COPE v1.2.5 was used to merge the high-quality paired reads, and each unique nucleotide sequence was defined as a clonotype. Clonotypes were aligned to IMGT TRBV, TRBD and TRBJ reference segments using MiTCR v1.1. Analysis was restricted to V-J combinations with a frequency above 0.0001, which covered roughly 99% of repertoires. A TCS score was defined as the ratio between F50 (clonal expansion) and ExV (chaos), using BLOSUM62-based TCRdist between CDR3 peptides within each V-J. Welch's t-statistics and random forest reduced fewer than 550 V-J features to 13, which were used in a naive Bayes classifier (R e1071). The Morisita-Horn index was used to measure how similar the thyroid and blood repertoires were. In TCRdb, the public reads were trimmed at Q25 with fastp and aligned with MiXCR, with productive beta chains retained. Identical CDR3 proteins give one entry, which carries the most common genes and DNA. What appears here as the V and J calls and clone size reflects TCRdb's work, not the paper's. In this sample the table shows 490,000 or so distinct CDR3 sequences, 46% of which occur a single time. 44% of the sample belongs to the ten largest clones.

Of note for this clonotype: Its antigen has not been determined. No base qualities exist here, and no much larger clone lies one base off it.

The study excluded patients with uncontrolled infections, other autoimmune diseases, pregnancy or lactation. Diagnoses relied on clinical symptoms, serum thyroxine and TRAb, thyroid ultrasound and orbital computed tomography. Total RNA was extracted using Trizol reagent, and RNA quality was assessed on an Agilent 2100 Bioanalyzer. The TCR sequence derives from an adult woman with Graves' disease, either hyperthyroidism or ophthalmopathy (not recorded which). What was sequenced was peripheral blood or thyroid tissue (not recorded which).

The CDR3 in this case is CASSQPPGSLGEQYF. The DNA sequence is given as TGTGCCAGCAGCCAACCGCCGGGGAGTCTGGGGGAGCAGTACTTC. This chain joins TRBV7-2 to TRBJ2-7, with TRBD2 perhaps the D gene, on 5 matching bases. The CDR3 covers 15 residues, taking in both the cysteine and the phenylalanine. The CDR3 DNA has 45 bases and is translated from base 1. According to the germline V gene, CDR1 reads SGHTA and CDR2 reads FQGNSA. Relative to germline, V is 5 bases shorter and J is 7 bases shorter, with 21 bases between their ends.